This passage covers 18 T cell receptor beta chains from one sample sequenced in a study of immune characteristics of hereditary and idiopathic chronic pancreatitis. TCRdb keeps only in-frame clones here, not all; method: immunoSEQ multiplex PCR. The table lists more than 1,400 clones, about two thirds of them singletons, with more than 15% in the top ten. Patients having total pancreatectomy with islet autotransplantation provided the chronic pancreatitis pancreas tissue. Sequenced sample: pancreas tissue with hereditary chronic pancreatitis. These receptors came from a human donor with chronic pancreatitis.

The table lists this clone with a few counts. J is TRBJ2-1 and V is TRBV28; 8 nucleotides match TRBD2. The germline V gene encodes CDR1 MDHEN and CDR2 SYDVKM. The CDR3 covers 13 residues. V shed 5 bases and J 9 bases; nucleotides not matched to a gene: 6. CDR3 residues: CASSSGSFREQFF. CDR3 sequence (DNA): TGTGCCAGCAGTAGCGGGAGTTTCCGTGAGCAGTTCTTC.

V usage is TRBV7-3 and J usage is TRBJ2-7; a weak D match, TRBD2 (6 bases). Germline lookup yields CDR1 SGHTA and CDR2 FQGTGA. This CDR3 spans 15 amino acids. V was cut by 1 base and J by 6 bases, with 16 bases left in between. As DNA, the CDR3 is TGTGCCAGCAGCTTAAGAGCATCGGGGGAGACCGAGCAGTACTTC. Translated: CASSLRASGETEQYF.

CDR3 amino acids: CASSVGTDYGYTF. The DNA of the CDR3 is TGTGCCAGCAGCGTAGGGACAGACTATGGCTACACCTTC. The chain combines TRBV9 with TRBJ1-2, with D possibly being TRBD1 (6 bases). The CDR3 consists of 13 residues. Trimming shortened V by 0 bases and J by 3 bases, and 6 bases separated the two germline ends. CDR1 and CDR2 from the germline V gene are SGDLS and YYNGEE. Full variable domain (rest looked up from reference TRBV9 and TRBJ1-2): DSGVTQTPKHLITATGQRVTLRCSPRSGDLSVYWYQQSLDQGLQFLIQYYNGEERAKGNILERFSAQQFPDLHSELNLSSLELGDSALYFCASSVGTDYGYTFGSGTRLTVV.

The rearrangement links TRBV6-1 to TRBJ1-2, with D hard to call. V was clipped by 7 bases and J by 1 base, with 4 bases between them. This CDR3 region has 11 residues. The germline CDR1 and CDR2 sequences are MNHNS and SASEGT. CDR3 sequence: CASNVNYGYTF. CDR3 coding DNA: TGTGCCAGCAATGTTAACTATGGCTACACCTTC.

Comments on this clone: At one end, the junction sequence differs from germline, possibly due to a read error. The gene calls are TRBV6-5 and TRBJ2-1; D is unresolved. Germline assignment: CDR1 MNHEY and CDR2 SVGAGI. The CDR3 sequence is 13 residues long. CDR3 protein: CASKLVPYTEQFF. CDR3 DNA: TGTGCCAGCAAATTAGTCCCTTACACTGAGCAGTTCTTC.

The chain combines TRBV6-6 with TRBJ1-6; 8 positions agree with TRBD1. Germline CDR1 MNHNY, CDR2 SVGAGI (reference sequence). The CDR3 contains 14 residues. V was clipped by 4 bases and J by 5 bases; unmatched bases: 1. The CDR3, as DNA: TGTGCCAGCAGTTCAGGGGGCGATAATTCACCCCTCCACTTT. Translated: CASSSGGDNSPLHF.

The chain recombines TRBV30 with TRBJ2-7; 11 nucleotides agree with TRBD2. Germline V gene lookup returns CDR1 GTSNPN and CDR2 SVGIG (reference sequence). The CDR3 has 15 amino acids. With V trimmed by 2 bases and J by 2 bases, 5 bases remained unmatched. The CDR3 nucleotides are TGTGCCTGGAGTCCGGGACTAGCGGCAACCTACGAGCAGTACTTC. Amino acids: CAWSPGLAATYEQYF.

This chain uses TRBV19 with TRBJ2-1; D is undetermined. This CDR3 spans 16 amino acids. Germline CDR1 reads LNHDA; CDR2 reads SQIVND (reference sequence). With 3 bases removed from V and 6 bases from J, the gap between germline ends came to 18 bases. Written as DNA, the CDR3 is TGTGCCAGTAGTATCAGCCAGCAACGAGGCCTCAATGAGCAGTTCTTC. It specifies CASSISQQRGLNEQFF.

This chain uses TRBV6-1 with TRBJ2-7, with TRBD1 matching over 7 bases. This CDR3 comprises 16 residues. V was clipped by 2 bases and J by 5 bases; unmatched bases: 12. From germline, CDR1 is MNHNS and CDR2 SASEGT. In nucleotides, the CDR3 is TGTGCCAGCAGTGAACACCAAAGACAGGGAATGGACGAGCAGTACTTC. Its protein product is CASSEHQRQGMDEQYF.

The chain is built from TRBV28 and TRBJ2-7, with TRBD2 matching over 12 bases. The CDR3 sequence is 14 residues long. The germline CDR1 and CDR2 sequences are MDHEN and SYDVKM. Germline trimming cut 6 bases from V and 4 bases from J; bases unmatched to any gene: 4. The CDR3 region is CASRLTSGSYEQYF. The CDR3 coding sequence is TGTGCCAGCAGATTGACTAGCGGGAGTTACGAGCAGTACTTC. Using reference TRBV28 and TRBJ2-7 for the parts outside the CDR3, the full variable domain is DVKVTQSSRYLVKRTGEKVFLECVQDMDHENMFWYRQDPGLGLRLIYFSYDVKMKEKGDIPEGYSVSREKKERFSLILESASTNQTSMYLCASRLTSGSYEQYFGPGTRLTVT.

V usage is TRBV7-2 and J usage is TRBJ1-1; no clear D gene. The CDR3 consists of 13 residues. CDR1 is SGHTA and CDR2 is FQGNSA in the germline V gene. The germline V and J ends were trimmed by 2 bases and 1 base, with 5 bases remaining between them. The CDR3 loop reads CASSLWANTEAFF. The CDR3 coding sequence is TGTGCCAGCAGCTTATGGGCGAACACTGAAGCTTTCTTT.

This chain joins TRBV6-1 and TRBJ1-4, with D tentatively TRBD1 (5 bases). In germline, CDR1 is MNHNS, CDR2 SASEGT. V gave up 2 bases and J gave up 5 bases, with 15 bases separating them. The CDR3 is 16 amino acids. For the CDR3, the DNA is TGTGCCAGCAGTGAAAGCAGGGCCGCCAGCAATGAAAAACTGTTTTTT. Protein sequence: CASSESRAASNEKLFF.

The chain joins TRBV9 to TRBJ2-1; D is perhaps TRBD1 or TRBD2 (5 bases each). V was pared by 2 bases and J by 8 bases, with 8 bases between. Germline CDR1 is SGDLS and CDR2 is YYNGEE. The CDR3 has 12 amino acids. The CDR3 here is CASSVGDHEQFF. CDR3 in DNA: TGTGCCAGCAGCGTGGGGGACCATGAGCAGTTCTTC.

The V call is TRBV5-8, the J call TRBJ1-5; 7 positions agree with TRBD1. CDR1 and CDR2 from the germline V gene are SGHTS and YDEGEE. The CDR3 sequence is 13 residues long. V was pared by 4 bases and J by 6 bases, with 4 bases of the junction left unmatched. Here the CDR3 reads CASSVTGSQPQHF. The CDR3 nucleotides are TGTGCCAGCAGCGTGACAGGGAGTCAGCCCCAGCATTTT.

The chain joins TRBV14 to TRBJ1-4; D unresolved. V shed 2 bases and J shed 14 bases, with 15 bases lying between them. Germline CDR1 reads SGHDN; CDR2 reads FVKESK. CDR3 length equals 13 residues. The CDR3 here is CASSQLRWQGLFF. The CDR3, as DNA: TGTGCCAGCAGCCAACTACGCTGGCAAGGGCTGTTTTTT.

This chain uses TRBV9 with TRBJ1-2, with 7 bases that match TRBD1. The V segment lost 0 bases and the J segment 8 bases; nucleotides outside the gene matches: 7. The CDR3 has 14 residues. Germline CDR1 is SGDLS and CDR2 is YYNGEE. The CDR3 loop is CASSVETGARGYTF. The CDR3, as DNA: TGTGCCAGCAGCGTAGAAACAGGGGCTCGCGGCTACACCTTC.

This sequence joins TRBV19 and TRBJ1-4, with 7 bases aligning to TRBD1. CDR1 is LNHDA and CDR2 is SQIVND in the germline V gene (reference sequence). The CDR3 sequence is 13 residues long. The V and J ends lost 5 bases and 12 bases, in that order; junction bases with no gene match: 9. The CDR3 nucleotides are TGTGCCAGTAGTCCCTCAGGGGGGCTTGAACTGTTTTTT. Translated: CASSPSGGLELFF.

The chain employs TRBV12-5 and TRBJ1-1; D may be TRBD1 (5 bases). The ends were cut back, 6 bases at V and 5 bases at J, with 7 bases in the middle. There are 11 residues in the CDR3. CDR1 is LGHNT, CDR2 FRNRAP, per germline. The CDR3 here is CASGRGTEAFF. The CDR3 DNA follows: TGTGCTAGTGGGCGGGGGACTGAAGCTTTCTTT.